The sequence of this TCR beta chain was determined in a study of human T cells and chemical hapten exposure. Across the study: Small differences in pooled library volume mainly drove the variation in TCR yields per sample.

Broader study findings: With DPC sensitization, TCRs exceeding 1 in 1000 frequency showed no change. Versus controls, expanded TCRs had significantly more large CDR3 similarity clusters.

Specified time point: patch test 1, 2 weeks after DPC sensitization. The sample's treatment: therapeutic diphenylcyclopropenone sensitization with weekly scalp DPC. Someone pulled total RNA out of unfractionated whole blood. Using its own MiXCR run on the RACE reads, TCRdb lists one record per CDR3 protein. Of about 57,000 distinct CDR3 sequences in the sample, about 9.3% were seen once. Germline CDR1 is SGHRS and CDR2 is YFSETQ. The CDR3 is 12 amino acids. Trimming removed 2 bases at V and 6 bases at J, with 5 bases between. This clonotype came up a few times. Its target is not known. The clonotype was recovered from a woman aged 40 to 50 with alopecia areata. Some clones in this sample may be carry-over from other donors' samples. The sequencing used whole blood, collected in connection with sensitization to the hapten diphenylcyclopropenone (DPC). The chain combines TRBV5-1 with TRBJ2-2; no definite D call. CDR3 protein: CASSFSSGELFF. In nucleotides, the CDR3 is TGCGCCAGCAGCTTTAGCTCCGGGGAGCTGTTTTTT.